This T cell receptor (beta chain) was observed in a study of identifying expanded T cells in peripheral blood. Study-wide results and limits: Roughly 1.2 clones differed between technical replicates, versus around 16 and 19 over time.

During the collection period, no donor immune events like infections were recorded. Turning to this clone: Its specificity is not known.

Profiling relied on immunoSEQ multiplex PCR, and the TCRdb table lists in-frame clones only, not all of them. The sample contains about 100,000 clones, roughly 90% of which appear only once. The specimen sequenced was blood. This TCR derives from a person aged 18-69 years in good health.

The CDR3, as DNA: TGTGCCAGCACCTCGAACAGACGGAACTATGGCTACACCTTC. Encoded protein: CASTSNRRNYGYTF. The chain is built from TRBV5-4 and TRBJ1-2, with D unclear. Germline V CDR1 and CDR2: SGHNT, YYREEE (reference sequence). Trimming pared 6 bases from V and 2 bases from J, leaving 14 bases between. This CDR3 has 14 residues.